One and the same sample provided the 22 T cell receptor beta chains below, sequenced in a study of control samples from healthy donors and cancer patients. Sequenced by immunoSEQ multiplex PCR; TCRdb stores in-frame clones only, minus some. This sample has around 94,000 clones, with about 86% found just once. Material for sequencing was blood. The source of these receptors is a woman aged 45-59 years in good health.

The rearrangement uses TRBV7-6 and TRBJ2-5, with a weak D call TRBD1 (7 bases). Trimming left V 5 bases short and J 1 base short, with 14 bases between. CDR3 length: 15 residues. Germline assignment: CDR1 SGHVS and CDR2 FNYEAQ. The CDR3, as DNA: TGTGCCAGCAGCGGAGGGGGCCGGGCCCAAGAGACCCAGTACTTC. Its translation: CASSGGGRAQETQYF.

This chain connects TRBV28 to TRBJ1-4; D is ambiguous. Germline CDR1 and CDR2: MDHEN and SYDVKM. The length of the CDR3 is 15 residues. The germline V and J ends were trimmed by 8 bases and 6 bases, with 19 bases remaining between them. The DNA of the CDR3 is TGTGCCAGCCAAAGCCCCTCGGGTGGGCATGAAAAACTGTTTTTT. This translates into CASQSPSGGHEKLFF.

In this sample, this clone turned up a few times. For the CDR3, the DNA is TGTGCCAGCAGCGTAGCGGGGGGCGACACAGATACGCAGTATTTT. Amino acids: CASSVAGGDTDTQYF. The rearrangement joins TRBV9 to TRBJ2-3, with D possibly matching TRBD2 (7 bases). The length of the CDR3 is 15 residues. The V end lost 0 bases, the J end lost 2 bases, and 10 bases lay between the germline ends. The germline CDR1 and CDR2 sequences are SGDLS and YYNGEE.

V is TRBV11-3 and J is TRBJ2-7; the D gene is possibly TRBD2 (5 bases). CDR3 length equals 14 residues. Deletions cut 6 bases from V and 3 bases from J, with 15 bases between. The germline V gene has CDR1 SGHNT and CDR2 YENEEA. CDR3 in DNA: TGTGCCAGCAGTACTGGCCTTCGGGACTACGAGCAGTACTTC. It translates to CASSTGLRDYEQYF.

The chain is built from TRBV5-4 and TRBJ1-1; no clear D gene. Per the germline V gene, CDR1 is SGHNT and CDR2 is YYREEE (reference sequence). The CDR3 is 13 amino acids. V was pared by 0 bases and J by 4 bases, with 7 bases between. CDR3 sequence (DNA): TGTGCCAGCAGCTTGGGAGTAAGCACTGAAGCTTTCTTT. Translation: CASSLGVSTEAFF.

The CDR3 bases are TGTGCCAGCAGTTCAGGGGGCGCAAGGTATGGCTACACCTTC. Translated: CASSSGGARYGYTF. This chain connects TRBV27 to TRBJ1-2, with TRBD1 matching over 8 bases. The CDR3 is 14 residues long. The V and J ends lost 4 bases and 5 bases, in that order; junction bases with no gene match: 6. Looked up from germline, CDR1 is MNHEY and CDR2 is SMNVEV (reference sequence).

This clone appeared a single time. The chain has TRBV19 and TRBJ2-3, with TRBD2 as a possible D gene (6 bases). V was trimmed by 6 bases and J by 0 bases, leaving 10 bases between them. CDR3 size: 14 residues. Germline values: CDR1 LNHDA, CDR2 SQIVND (reference sequence). The CDR3 is CASRVEGSTDTQYF. For the CDR3, the DNA is TGTGCCAGTAGGGTGGAGGGGAGCACAGATACGCAGTATTTT.

The J gene is TRBJ2-5, the V gene TRBV5-1; unclear D gene. V gave up 7 bases and J gave up 6 bases, with 22 bases separating them. The CDR3 totals 15 residues. CDR1 is SGHRS and CDR2 is YFSETQ in the germline V gene. CDR3 in amino acids: CASRSGDLELQTQYF. In DNA, the CDR3 is TGCGCCAGCCGGAGTGGAGACTTGGAGCTGCAGACCCAGTACTTC.

The V and J genes are TRBV4-3 and TRBJ2-2; no reliable D call. Looked up from germline, CDR1 is LGHNA and CDR2 is YSLEER. Between the trimmed V and J ends, which lost 0 bases and 1 base, there was a span of 9 bases. The CDR3 runs to 16 residues. The CDR3 is CASSQDVGVNTGELFF. CDR3 in DNA: TGCGCCAGCAGCCAAGATGTGGGCGTGAACACCGGGGAGCTGTTTTTT.

The gene calls are TRBV6-1 and TRBJ2-7, with D unclear. The CDR3 is made up of 16 amino acids. Per germline, CDR1 MNHNS and CDR2 SASEGT. The V and J ends lost 3 bases and 9 bases respectively, with 24 bases between them. This CDR3 is CASSDDGPSNQLPQYF. DNA for the CDR3: TGTGCCAGCAGTGATGATGGTCCCTCTAACCAGCTCCCGCAGTACTTC.

This rearrangement joins TRBV6-5 to TRBJ2-7; no firm D call. Deletions cut 2 bases from V and 7 bases from J, with 12 bases between. The CDR3 has 13 residues. The V gene's germline CDR1 is MNHEY and CDR2 SVGAGI. The DNA of the CDR3 is TGTGCCAGCAGTTACGGCCCCCTTGGGGAGCAGTACTTC. This sequence encodes CASSYGPLGEQYF.

This clone showed up just once. The chain uses TRBV11-2 and TRBJ2-3; D uncertain. This CDR3 comprises 18 residues. Trimming left V 0 bases short and J 1 base short, with 17 bases between. Germline V gives CDR1 SGHAT, CDR2 FQNNGV. Here the CDR3 reads CASSLEPRATVGTDTQYF. The CDR3 DNA sequence: TGTGCCAGCAGCTTAGAGCCACGAGCCACGGTAGGCACAGATACGCAGTATTTT.

The chain is built from TRBV9 and TRBJ2-2; tentative D call: TRBD2 (6 bases). The CDR3 loop spans 15 amino acids. The germline V gene encodes CDR1 SGDLS and CDR2 YYNGEE. V was cut by 4 bases and J by 6 bases, with 16 bases left in between. The CDR3 nucleotides read TGTGCCAGCAGCCCTTTGAGGGGAGGCGCCGGGGAGCTGTTTTTT. Protein sequence: CASSPLRGGAGELFF.

The chain couples TRBV12-5 to TRBJ2-7; D uncertain. V lost 3 bases and J lost 0, with 12 bases in between. The CDR3 length is 15 residues. Germline values: CDR1 LGHNT, CDR2 FRNRAP. CDR3 amino acids: CASGFRAGPSYEQYF. The CDR3, as DNA: TGTGCTAGTGGTTTTAGGGCAGGACCCTCCTACGAGCAGTACTTC.

J is TRBJ2-7 and V is TRBV2; 11 nucleotides agree with TRBD2. V was pared by 2 bases and J by 4 bases, with 4 bases of the junction left unmatched. Germline V gives CDR1 SNHLY, CDR2 FYNNEI. The CDR3 sequence is 15 residues long. CDR3 sequence (DNA): TGTGCCAGCAGTGAACTACTAGCGGGGGTATACGAGCAGTACTTC. Amino acid sequence: CASSELLAGVYEQYF.

The CDR3 DNA sequence: TGTGCCAGCAGCTTAATGCCACAGGGGAACACTGAAGCTTTCTTT. Protein: CASSLMPQGNTEAFF. This chain connects TRBV7-8 to TRBJ1-1; D is possibly TRBD1 (6 bases). Germline CDR1 reads SGHVS; CDR2 reads FQNEAQ. This CDR3 has 15 residues. Trimming shortened V by 2 bases and J by 1 base, and 11 bases separated the two germline ends.

The V gene is TRBV25-1, the J gene TRBJ1-4, with D uncertain. The CDR3 consists of 11 residues. The germline V gene has CDR1 MGHDK and CDR2 SYGVNS. V shed 10 bases and J shed 4 bases, with 7 bases lying between them. DNA for the CDR3: TGTGCCACCTACTATAATGAAAAACTGTTTTTT. Protein sequence: CATYYNEKLFF.

The chain employs TRBV7-2 and TRBJ1-1; possibly TRBD1 for D (5 bases). V lost 5 bases and J 8 bases, leaving 12 bases between the germline ends. This CDR3 has 12 amino acids. In germline, CDR1 is SGHTA, CDR2 FQGNSA. CDR3 in DNA: TGTGCCAGCAGCCTTACGGACAAGGAAGCTTTCTTT. Its translation: CASSLTDKEAFF.

The chain couples TRBV11-2 to TRBJ2-2; D gene ambiguous. The CDR3 runs to 13 residues. Germline V gives CDR1 SGHAT, CDR2 FQNNGV. Trimming shortened V by 7 bases and J by 4 bases, and 10 bases separated the two germline ends. The DNA of the CDR3 is TGTGCCAGCAAGCGATCGGGCACCGGGGAGCTGTTTTTT. Translating gives CASKRSGTGELFF.

The CDR3 protein is CASSPGQGIYF. Here the CDR3 DNA reads TGTGCCAGCAGTCCCGGACAGGGGATATATTTT. The V gene is TRBV6-5, the J gene TRBJ1-3; 9 bases map to TRBD1. V trimming: 5 bases; J trimming: 13 bases; junction bases outside the gene matches: 3. Germline-derived CDR1 and CDR2 are MNHEY and SVGAGI. The length of the CDR3 is 11 residues.

This clone was detected once. V usage is TRBV7-8 and J usage is TRBJ1-5; a possible D gene is TRBD1 (5 bases). The ends were cut back, 5 bases at V and 1 base at J, with 9 bases in the middle. The CDR3 contains 14 residues. Germline V gene data show CDR1 as SGHVS and CDR2 as FQNEAQ. CDR3 sequence reads: CASSLRGSNQPQHF. The CDR3 DNA is TGTGCCAGCAGCCTACGGGGGAGCAATCAGCCCCAGCATTTT.

The V gene is TRBV5-1, the J gene TRBJ2-5; D unresolved. This CDR3 comprises 13 residues. The germline V gene has CDR1 SGHRS and CDR2 YFSETQ. Trimming took off 0 bases at V and 0 bases at J, with 3 bases between the two ends. CDR3 sequence reads: CASSLEYQETQYF. The CDR3 DNA is TGCGCCAGCAGCTTGGAGTACCAAGAGACCCAGTACTTC.